The subject of this entry is one TCR beta chain. The antigen it recognizes is unknown. The sample holds no much larger clone one base away, and base qualities are not on file. This record comes from a study of blood T cell repertoires in COVID-19 (dated by TCRdb to about 2020). As for the study more broadly: The collaborator samples originated in the United States, Italy and Spain and spanned the acute and convalescent phases of COVID-19. The sample metadata nearly always contained a de-identified subject ID, COVID-19 status, age in years and sex. Deeply sampled blood TCRbeta repertoires from subjects exposed to, actively infected with, or recovered from COVID-19 were included in the dataset. Where available, HLA class I and class II types were taken from metadata supplied by the sample provider and were not determined by assay-based typing. Samples were obtained from the ongoing ImmuneRACE study (first 160 participants) and from 950 to 1,500 subjects provided by 6 global collaborators. The repertoires were released in a freely available public database intended as a resource for research on the immune response to SARS-CoV-2. The prospective study material was composed of cDNA or gDNA derived from T cells, B-cell-depleted T cells, or PBMCs. Here is what the overall study found, with its caveats: The amount of clinical and demographic metadata varied by source and participant and was provided uncurated.

Whole blood was collected in K2EDTA tubes by collaborating institutions according to the institutions' own protocols. For TCRbeta analysis, collaborators shipped samples in one of three forms: frozen whole blood, isolated PBMCs, or DNA extracted from either of those sample types. TCRbeta CDR3 regions were amplified from genomic DNA by means of the immunoSEQ Assay, a bias-controlled multiplex PCR. Per the authors' processing: Nucleated cell counts per sample were estimated from amplification of reference gene primers within the assay. To quantify the absolute abundance of each unique TCRbeta CDR3 rearrangement, sequence reads were collapsed and filtered. For each sample, productive Simpson clonality was calculated by taking the square root of Simpson's diversity index across productive rearrangements. Held by TCRdb, this immuneACCESS table contains in-frame sequences only and omits some clones. Under half of the omission traces to an unresolved V gene where checked; the cause of the rest is unknown. V and J calls and clone size come straight from that table; D and trimming were deduced from the DNA. Present in this sample are about 140,000 clones, 60% to 85% of which were seen just once. The top ten constitute more than 3.5% of the sample.

The specimen sequenced was peripheral blood. The clonotype originates from a woman over 75 with active or convalescent COVID-19.

The nucleotides are TGTGCCAGCAGCGAGACAGGGGTAAACTATGGCTACACCTTC. Its translation reads: CASSETGVNYGYTF. This chain joins TRBV5-6 to TRBJ1-2; a stretch of 8 junction bases matches TRBD1. As encoded in the germline V gene, CDR1 is SGHDT while CDR2 is YYEEEE. Germline trimming amounts to 4 bases on V and 2 bases on J, with 4 as the count of junction bases outside the gene matches. The CDR3 spans 14 residues, from the cysteine through the phenylalanine. Just CDR3 DNA is preserved here, 42 bases in frame from base 1.